The 5 T cell receptor beta chains listed next were all sequenced from one sample in a study of blood T cell repertoires in COVID-19. Only in-frame clones appear in the TCRdb table, and some are missing; sequencing was by immunoSEQ multiplex PCR. The sample has just under 350,000 clones; around 91% are singletons. Sample: peripheral blood. Receptors were obtained from a woman between 18 and 29 years old who had recovered from COVID-19.

The chain joins TRBV4-3 to TRBJ1-1; D uncertain. The ends were cut back, 4 bases at V and 1 base at J, with 10 bases in the middle. CDR3 length equals 14 residues. Germline-derived CDR1 and CDR2 are LGHNA and YSLEER. CDR3 DNA sequence: TGCGCCAGCAGCCCTTTTGGGAGGAACACTGAAGCTTTCTTT. Translating it yields CASSPFGRNTEAFF.

The chain links TRBV7-9 to TRBJ2-5, with 10 bases aligning to TRBD2. Germline V lookup: CDR1 SEHNR, CDR2 FQNEAQ (reference sequence). The ends lost 3 bases at V and 5 bases at J; junction bases unmatched: 12. This CDR3 is built from 17 residues. This CDR3 is CASSFSSGSPIGETQYF. CDR3 in DNA: TGTGCCAGCAGCTTTTCTAGCGGGAGTCCCATAGGGGAGACCCAGTACTTC.

This chain connects TRBV7-7 to TRBJ2-1; 7 positions agree with TRBD2. The CDR3 extends over 15 amino acids. V dropped 3 bases and J dropped 6; count of bases not matched to a gene: 8. Germline CDR1 and CDR2: SSHAT and FNYEAQ (reference sequence). The CDR3 spells CASSFGAGPGNEQFF. CDR3 sequence (DNA): TGTGCCAGCAGCTTTGGAGCGGGACCGGGCAATGAGCAGTTCTTC.

V and J are TRBV4-3 and TRBJ1-3; D uncertain. This CDR3 is 15 amino acids long. Germline CDR1 LGHNA, CDR2 YSLEER. V dropped 1 base and J dropped 0 bases, with 7 bases sitting between them. The CDR3 DNA is TGCGCCAGCAGCCAAGGAGCCACCTCTGGAAACACCATATATTTT. Its protein is CASSQGATSGNTIYF.

The chain carries TRBV21-1 and TRBJ1-1; the table's D call, TRBD1, was not checked against the DNA. TRBV21-1 constitutes a pseudogene. The CDR3 consists of 17 residues. The CDR3 sequence is CASRLVVRGIRNTEAFF. For the CDR3, the DNA is TGTGCCAGCAGATTAGTAGTTAGGGGCATTAGGAACACTGAAGCTTTCTTT.